Each of the 17 T cell receptor beta chains below was sequenced from the same sample in a study of graft-versus-host responses after intestinal transplantation (dated by TCRdb to the early 2020s). The library was prepared using the immunoSEQ multiplex PCR assay. The table was pulled from immuneACCESS by TCRdb, which kept in-frame rearrangements only. Such tables lose some clones; where checked, under half of the loss comes from unresolved V genes, and the rest has no known cause. In all, the sample holds around 12,000 clones, and 93% of those were seen once. The biggest ten clones account for approximately 4.4% of the sample. This sample comprised PBMCs, obtained 1032 days after intestinal transplantation. The receptors were sampled from a human patient who received an intestinal transplant, so some T cells may come from the graft donor.

The chain couples TRBV12-5 to TRBJ1-1; D is unclear. The V and J ends lost 0 bases and 1 base respectively, with 9 bases between them. This CDR3 is 15 amino acids long. CDR1 LGHNT and CDR2 FRNRAP come from the germline V gene. The CDR3 nucleotides are TGTGCTAGTGGTTTGGTACTTGGCCCGAACACTGAAGCTTTCTTT. Translating it yields CASGLVLGPNTEAFF.

The chain is built from TRBV6-5 and TRBJ2-1, with a weak D call TRBD1 (5 bases). CDR1 and CDR2 from the germline V gene are MNHEY and SVGAGI. This CDR3 is 13 amino acids long. V was clipped by 2 bases and J by 6 bases, with 8 bases between them. DNA for the CDR3: TGTGCCAGCAGTTACGGGGCAGGCAATGAGCAGTTCTTC. It is translated as CASSYGAGNEQFF.

The chain uses TRBV4-1 and TRBJ2-7; a possible D gene is TRBD1 (5 bases). The V end was cut by 7 bases, the J end by 2 bases, with 18 bases between. The CDR3 has 15 residues. CDR1 MGHRA and CDR2 YSYEKL come from the germline V gene. Here the CDR3 reads CASTPDSLGAYEQYF. CDR3 coding DNA: TGCGCCAGCACCCCAGACAGTTTAGGGGCCTACGAGCAGTACTTC.

The rearrangement uses TRBV29-1 and TRBJ1-1, with TRBD1 matching over 7 bases. J lost 2 bases, V lost 6 bases, and 9 bases had no gene match. The CDR3 contains 14 residues. Germline V gene lookup returns CDR1 SQVTM and CDR2 ANQGSEA. The CDR3 loop is CSVAPDRPNTEAFF. Written as DNA, the CDR3 is TGCAGCGTCGCACCGGACAGGCCTAACACTGAAGCTTTCTTT.

The genes are TRBV11-1 and TRBJ2-7; 8 bases match TRBD2. The CDR3 has 15 amino acids. Germline V CDR1 and CDR2: SGHAT, FQDESV (reference sequence). The ends lost 0 bases at V and 2 bases at J; junction bases unmatched: 3. CDR3 region: CASSLASGVTYEQYF. The CDR3 DNA reads as TGTGCCAGCAGCTTAGCTAGCGGGGTAACCTACGAGCAGTACTTC. The variable domain in full, with the rest retrieved from reference TRBV11-1 and TRBJ2-7, is EAEVAQSPRYKITEKSQAVAFWCDPISGHATLYWYRQILGQGPELLVQFQDESVVDDSQLPKDRFSAERLKGVDSTLKIQPAELGDSAMYLCASSLASGVTYEQYFGPGTRLTVT.

The chain has TRBV5-1 and TRBJ1-1; 8 bases map to TRBD1. CDR1 SGHRS and CDR2 YFSETQ come from the germline V gene. Trimming cost V 0 bases and J 8 bases; bases outside gene matches: 3. There are 13 residues in the CDR3. The DNA of the CDR3 is TGCGCCAGCAGCTTGGGGGGGACAGGAGAAGCTTTCTTT. Protein sequence: CASSLGGTGEAFF.

A single count supports this clone. This chain links TRBV9 with TRBJ1-3; TRBD1 might be the D (5 bases). From germline, CDR1 is SGDLS and CDR2 YYNGEE. CDR3 length: 14 amino acids. V gave up 1 base and J gave up 4 bases, with 9 bases separating them. In nucleotides, the CDR3 is TGTGCCAGCAGCGTATCCGGGGCAGGAAACACCATATATTTT. Its protein product is CASSVSGAGNTIYF.

DNA of the CDR3: TGTGCCAGCAGCTTGGCCGGCGAGACCTACGAGCAGTACTTC. Its protein is CASSLAGETYEQYF. The chain combines TRBV5-5 with TRBJ2-7; D call uncertain. Germline V gene data show CDR1 as SGHKS and CDR2 as YYEKEE (reference sequence). Trimming took off 0 bases at V and 2 bases at J, with 9 bases between the two ends. The CDR3 has 14 residues. The entire variable domain, with the rest obtained from reference TRBV5-5 and TRBJ2-7, is as follows: DAGVTQSPTHLIKTRGQQVTLRCSPISGHKSVSWYQQVLGQGPQFIFQYYEKEERGRGNFPDRFSARQFPNYSSELNVNALLLGDSALYLCASSLAGETYEQYFGPGTRLTVT.

This rearrangement joins TRBV10-1 to TRBJ2-3; 12 bases fit TRBD2. The CDR3 is 17 amino acids. V lost 6 bases and J lost 4; bases outside the gene matches: 11. The V gene's germline CDR1 is WNHNN and CDR2 SYGVQD (reference sequence). In nucleotides, the CDR3 is TGCGCCAGCAGCCCCGGACTAGCGGGGATGTCGGCAGATACGCAGTATTTT. This gives the protein CASSPGLAGMSADTQYF.

The chain has TRBV7-6 and TRBJ1-6; D ambiguous. Per the germline V gene, CDR1 is SGHVS and CDR2 is FNYEAQ. The length of the CDR3 is 14 residues. The ends were cut back, 5 bases at V and 7 bases at J, with 12 bases in the middle. DNA for the CDR3: TGTGCCAGCAGCCAATTAACGGGGAATTCACCCCTCCACTTT. Translation gives CASSQLTGNSPLHF.

J is TRBJ2-3 and V is TRBV12-2; the table's TRBD1 call for D was not verified on the DNA. TRBV12-2 is a documented pseudogene. CDR3 length equals 14 residues. CDR3 residues: CASRLRQGRDTQYF. Written as DNA, the CDR3 is TGTGCAAGTCGCTTAAGGCAGGGGAGAGATACGCAGTATTTT.

This clone was seen just once. The V gene is TRBV5-4, the J gene TRBJ2-7; maybe TRBD1 (6 bases). V was cut by 3 bases and J by 2 bases, with 18 bases left in between. CDR3 length: 16 amino acids. CDR1 and CDR2 (germline): SGHNT, YYREEE (reference sequence). The CDR3, as DNA: TGTGCCAGCAGCTCGATGGACAGCCGAGAGCCCTACGAGCAGTACTTC. Translating it yields CASSSMDSREPYEQYF. The variable domain in full, completed from reference TRBV5-4 and TRBJ2-7, reads ETGVTQSPTHLIKTRGQQVTLRCSSQSGHNTVSWYQQALGQGPQFIFQYYREEENGRGNFPPRFSGLQFPNYSSELNVNALELDDSALYLCASSSMDSREPYEQYFGPGTRLTVT.

V and J are TRBV4-1 and TRBJ2-7; D tentatively reads TRBD1 or TRBD2 (5 bases each). With 0 bases removed from V and 3 bases from J, the gap between germline ends came to 12 bases. Germline CDR1 MGHRA, CDR2 YSYEKL. This CDR3 has 15 residues. The CDR3 region has the DNA TGCGCCAGCAGCCAAGAATACAGGACTTACTACGAGCAGTACTTC. Protein: CASSQEYRTYYEQYF.

The table lists this clone with a count of one. This chain uses TRBV2 with TRBJ2-2; the match to TRBD2 covers 11 bases. CDR1 is SNHLY and CDR2 is FYNNEI in the germline V gene. This CDR3 region has 16 residues. The J segment lost 4 bases and the V segment lost 7 bases, leaving 8 bases of the junction unmatched. The CDR3 sequence is CASNRLAGSSTGELFF. CDR3 bases: TGTGCCAGCAACAGACTAGCGGGGTCGAGCACCGGGGAGCTGTTTTTT.

The chain uses TRBV6-5 and TRBJ1-1; TRBD1 agrees at 8 bases. The CDR3 runs to 14 residues. Germline V CDR1 and CDR2: MNHEY, SVGAGI. The trim removed 8 bases at V and 5 bases at J, leaving 10 bases unmatched. The CDR3, as DNA: TGTGCCAGCTCATTTAAGACAGGGGTTACTGAAGCTTTCTTT. Protein sequence: CASSFKTGVTEAFF.

The chain recombines TRBV2 with TRBJ2-5; 11 bases line up with TRBD2. Germline CDR1 is SNHLY and CDR2 is FYNNEI. This CDR3 spans 14 amino acids. V shed 8 bases, J shed 2 bases, and the junction held 4 bases outside the gene matches. The CDR3 reads CASSGTSGQETQYF. For the CDR3, the DNA is TGTGCCAGCTCCGGGACTAGCGGTCAAGAGACCCAGTACTTC.

The rearrangement links TRBV7-9 to TRBJ1-1; tentative D call: TRBD1 (5 bases). The CDR3 is 16 residues long. CDR1 and CDR2 (germline): SEHNR, FQNEAQ (reference sequence). V was pared by 5 bases and J by 3 bases, with 19 bases between. This CDR3 is CASSPPGGRVYTEAFF. As DNA, the CDR3 is TGTGCCAGCAGCCCCCCGGGTGGCAGGGTATACACTGAAGCTTTCTTT.